What follows are 30 T cell receptor beta chains derived from one specimen sequenced in a study of shared clonotypes between healthy human individuals. Some clones are missing from TCRdb's copy, which holds only in-frame ones; the method was immunoSEQ multiplex PCR. The sample lists 740,000 or so clones; approximately 73% were seen once. Sequencing input: memory CD4+ T cells sorted from blood. Subset here: CD45RA-negative fraction. These receptor sequences come from a woman aged 25 to 39 in good health.

V and J are TRBV9 and TRBJ2-1; TRBD2 might be the D (6 bases). Germline V gene sequence: CDR1 SGDLS, CDR2 YYNGEE. V was cut by 1 base and J by 2 bases, with 10 bases left in between. CDR3 size: 15 residues. This CDR3 reads CASSVRDSAYNEQFF. The CDR3 bases are TGTGCCAGCAGCGTACGGGACTCAGCCTACAATGAGCAGTTCTTC.

The chain employs TRBV15 and TRBJ1-2; the D is unclear. The CDR3 totals 14 residues. Germline V gene lookup returns CDR1 LNHNV and CDR2 YYDKDF (reference sequence). Trimming removed 5 bases at V and 6 bases at J, with 16 bases between. The CDR3 bases are TGTGCCACCAGCGGACCCACACGAAATAATGGCTACACCTTC. Residues: CATSGPTRNNGYTF.

The rearrangement links TRBV21-1 to TRBJ2-3. TRBV21-1 has pseudogene status. CDR3 size: 13 residues. As DNA, the CDR3 is TGTGCCAGCATTAGTAGGCGCACAGATACGCAGTATTTT. The encoded protein is CASISRRTDTQYF.

Only one count was recorded for this clone. This chain joins TRBV7-9 and TRBJ2-6, with a possible D match to TRBD2 (6 bases). Germline V CDR1 and CDR2: SEHNR, FQNEAQ (reference sequence). V was clipped by 2 bases and J by 2 bases, with 16 bases between them. There are 18 residues in the CDR3. The CDR3 sequence is CASSLSLGTGAGANVLTF. The DNA of the CDR3 is TGTGCCAGCAGCTTATCATTGGGGACGGGGGCTGGGGCCAACGTCCTGACTTTC. Filled out from reference TRBV7-9 and TRBJ2-6, the complete variable domain reads DTGVSQNPRHKITKRGQNVTFRCDPISEHNRLYWYRQTLGQGPEFLTYFQNEAQLEKSRLLSDRFSAERPKGSFSTLEIQRTEQGDSAMYLCASSLSLGTGAGANVLTFGAGSRLTVL.

In this sample, this clone turned up many times. The J gene is TRBJ2-5, the V gene TRBV14; 8 bases fit TRBD2. V shed 0 bases, J shed 2 bases, and the junction held 5 bases outside the gene matches. Germline loops: CDR1 SGHDN, CDR2 FVKESK. The length of the CDR3 is 16 residues. The CDR3 sequence is CASSQDSAGAQETQYF. CDR3 DNA sequence: TGTGCCAGCAGCCAAGACTCAGCGGGAGCACAAGAGACCCAGTACTTC.

The chain joins TRBV9 to TRBJ2-1, with 16 bases matching TRBD2. CDR3 length: 15 residues. The germline V gene has CDR1 SGDLS and CDR2 YYNGEE. The trim removed 4 bases at V and 7 bases at J, leaving 2 bases unmatched. The CDR3 region is CASSPGLAGGNEQFF. CDR3 in DNA: TGTGCCAGCAGCCCGGGACTAGCGGGAGGGAATGAGCAGTTCTTC.

The DNA of the CDR3 is TGTGCCAGCCGGAAGTCTAGCACAGATACGCAGTATTTT. Protein product: CASRKSSTDTQYF. V usage is TRBV28 and J usage is TRBJ2-3; D remains ambiguous. The CDR3 spans 13 residues. CDR1 MDHEN and CDR2 SYDVKM come from the germline V gene. The V end was cut by 8 bases, the J end by 0 bases, with 9 bases between.

This chain uses TRBV28 with TRBJ1-1; D may be TRBD1 (6 bases). The CDR3 runs 12 residues. Trimming pared 10 bases from V and 3 bases from J, leaving 12 bases between. Germline lookup yields CDR1 MDHEN and CDR2 SYDVKM. The CDR3 is CATRTEDTEAFF. The CDR3 nucleotides read TGTGCCACCCGGACAGAAGACACTGAAGCTTTCTTT.

V gene TRBV5-8 combines with J gene TRBJ2-1, with TRBD1 as a possible D gene (7 bases). This CDR3 region has 15 residues. V lost 5 bases, J lost 10 bases, and 22 bases lay in between. Germline V CDR1 and CDR2: SGHTS, YDEGEE. For the CDR3, the DNA is TGTGCCAGCAGGGGAGACAGGGCGGGGTGGGGAGAGCAGTTCTTC. Amino acids: CASRGDRAGWGEQFF.

The chain links TRBV19 to TRBJ1-4; D not resolved. Germline-derived CDR1 and CDR2 are LNHDA and SQIVND (reference sequence). This CDR3 is 14 amino acids long. Trimming cost V 8 bases and J 10 bases, with 20 bases left between them. The CDR3 region has the DNA TGTGCCAGTTGCTACGGGGAGGGAATGGGAAAACTGTTTTTT. As protein: CASCYGEGMGKLFF.

The CDR3 loop reads CASSLGANNEQFF. CDR3 nucleotides: TGTGCCAGCAGTCTGGGGGCGAACAATGAGCAGTTCTTC. The chain carries TRBV7-3 and TRBJ2-1, with TRBD1 as a possible D gene (6 bases). V lost 6 bases, J lost 5 bases, and 11 bases lay in between. The germline gives CDR1 SGHTA, CDR2 FQGTGA. This CDR3 has 13 amino acids.

This chain links TRBV11-2 with TRBJ1-5, with D unresolved. There are 11 residues in the CDR3. V lost 8 bases and J lost 5, with 7 bases in between. Germline loops: CDR1 SGHAT, CDR2 FQNNGV. The CDR3 region has the DNA TGTGCCAGCCCCCTTGATCAGCCCCAGCATTTT. Amino acids: CASPLDQPQHF.

The DNA for the CDR3 is TGTGCCAGCAGCAGGCCGGGATACCGTGGGGCCAAAAACATTCAGTACTTC. Encoded protein: CASSRPGYRGAKNIQYF. The rearrangement joins TRBV21-1 to TRBJ2-4; the D call of TRBD2 is as the table states it, not checked on the DNA. TRBV21-1 represents a pseudogene. The CDR3 has 17 residues.

This clone has just a few counts. V is TRBV19 and J is TRBJ2-7; D not resolved. From germline, CDR1 is LNHDA and CDR2 SQIVND (reference sequence). V was pared by 5 bases and J by 1 base, with 15 bases between. There are 15 residues in the CDR3. The CDR3 sequence is CASSSDPAESYEQYF. CDR3 bases: TGTGCCAGTAGTTCCGACCCAGCCGAATCCTACGAGCAGTACTTC.

In its sample, this clone was seen a few times. The chain uses TRBV28 and TRBJ1-1; 7 bases are a match to TRBD1. The CDR3 has 15 residues. J gave up 1 base and V 4 bases, and 6 bases lay outside the gene matches. From germline, CDR1 is MDHEN and CDR2 SYDVKM. CDR3 coding DNA: TGTGCCAGCAGTTACCCGGGACAGCAGAACACTGAAGCTTTCTTT. It encodes CASSYPGQQNTEAFF.

This clone showed up many times. The chain couples TRBV7-2 to TRBJ2-2; D not certain. CDR1 is SGHTA and CDR2 is FQGNSA in the germline V gene. The CDR3 length is 16 residues. The V and J ends lost 1 base and 2 bases respectively, with 11 bases between them. CDR3 sequence reads: CASSLELTANTGELFF. Here the CDR3 DNA reads TGTGCCAGCAGCTTAGAGTTAACGGCAAACACCGGGGAGCTGTTTTTT. Full variable domain (remainder filled in from reference TRBV7-2 and TRBJ2-2): GAGVSQSPSNKVTEKGKDVELRCDPISGHTALYWYRQSLGQGLEFLIYFQGNSAPDKSGLPSDRFSAERTGGSVSTLTIQRTQQEDSAVYLCASSLELTANTGELFFGEGSRLTVL.

The V call is TRBV5-1, the J call TRBJ2-7; D tentatively reads TRBD1 or TRBD2 (5 bases each). The ends were cut back, 4 bases at V and 1 base at J, with 12 bases in the middle. CDR3 length equals 14 residues. Germline CDR1 SGHRS, CDR2 YFSETQ. CDR3 in DNA: TGCGCCAGCAGCCGGGGCGACAGATCCTACGAGCAGTACTTC. This sequence encodes CASSRGDRSYEQYF.

V is TRBV5-1 and J is TRBJ1-1, with 9 bases aligning to TRBD1. Germline assignment: CDR1 SGHRS and CDR2 YFSETQ. This CDR3 is built from 17 residues. With V trimmed by 4 bases and J by 0 bases, 10 bases remained unmatched. The CDR3: CASSTGGQGWVNTEAFF. DNA of the CDR3: TGCGCCAGCAGCACCGGAGGACAGGGGTGGGTGAACACTGAAGCTTTCTTT.

The rearrangement links TRBV28 to TRBJ1-3; 10 positions match TRBD1. This CDR3 has 16 amino acids. V shed 6 bases and J 4 bases; nucleotides not matched to a gene: 9. In germline, CDR1 is MDHEN, CDR2 SYDVKM. The CDR3 nucleotides read TGTGCCAGCAGGGACGGACAGGGGGAAGGAGGAAACACCATATATTTT. It translates to CASRDGQGEGGNTIYF.

This clone was picked up a small number of times. The V call is TRBV11-3, the J call TRBJ2-6; 11 nucleotides line up with TRBD2. Germline trimming cut 5 bases from V and 0 bases from J; bases unmatched to any gene: 3. The CDR3 contains 17 residues. Germline values: CDR1 SGHNT, CDR2 YENEEA. The CDR3 here is CASSPTSGASGANVLTF. The CDR3 DNA sequence: TGTGCCAGCAGCCCGACTAGCGGGGCCTCTGGGGCCAACGTCCTGACTTTC. The whole variable domain, remainder taken from reference TRBV11-3 and TRBJ2-6, is EAGVVQSPRYKIIEKKQPVAFWCNPISGHNTLYWYLQNLGQGPELLIRYENEEAVDDSQLPKDRFSAERLKGVDSTLKIQPAELGDSAVYLCASSPTSGASGANVLTFGAGSRLTVL.

This clone was detected a few times. The V gene is TRBV5-4, the J gene TRBJ2-7; 8 bases are shared with TRBD2. CDR1 and CDR2 from the germline V gene are SGHNT and YYREEE (reference sequence). V shed 0 bases, J shed 2 bases, and the junction held 1 base outside the gene matches. There are 14 residues in the CDR3. The CDR3 region has the DNA TGTGCCAGCAGCTTGGGGACTAGCCCCTACGAGCAGTACTTC. Amino acids: CASSLGTSPYEQYF. The full variable domain, completed using reference TRBV5-4 and TRBJ2-7, is ETGVTQSPTHLIKTRGQQVTLRCSSQSGHNTVSWYQQALGQGPQFIFQYYREEENGRGNFPPRFSGLQFPNYSSELNVNALELDDSALYLCASSLGTSPYEQYFGPGTRLTVT.

This clone was recorded many times. This sequence joins TRBV11-3 and TRBJ2-5; D unclear. This CDR3 has 14 amino acids. V lost 1 base and J lost 2, with 8 bases in between. Germline lookup yields CDR1 SGHNT and CDR2 YENEEA. CDR3 amino acids: CASSLAGSQETQYF. Written as DNA, the CDR3 is TGTGCCAGCAGCTTAGCGGGTTCTCAAGAGACCCAGTACTTC.

This clone has ten or more counts. V gene TRBV2 combines with J gene TRBJ2-1; 7 bases line up with TRBD1. Germline trimming cut 8 bases from V and 4 bases from J; bases unmatched to any gene: 2. The CDR3 runs 12 residues. Germline CDR1 and CDR2: SNHLY and FYNNEI. CDR3 region: CASGTDYNEQFF. In DNA form, the CDR3 reads TGTGCCAGCGGGACAGATTACAATGAGCAGTTCTTC.

V is TRBV7-9 and J is TRBJ1-4, with no clear D. This CDR3 is 17 amino acids long. Trimming removed 0 bases at V and 0 bases at J, with 11 bases between. The V gene's germline CDR1 is SEHNR and CDR2 FQNEAQ (reference sequence). CDR3 in amino acids: CASSLAISVATNEKLFF. In DNA form, the CDR3 reads TGTGCCAGCAGCTTAGCGATATCAGTCGCAACTAATGAAAAACTGTTTTTT. The full variable domain, its missing parts supplied by reference TRBV7-9 and TRBJ1-4, is DTGVSQNPRHKITKRGQNVTFRCDPISEHNRLYWYRQTLGQGPEFLTYFQNEAQLEKSRLLSDRFSAERPKGSFSTLEIQRTEQGDSAMYLCASSLAISVATNEKLFFGSGTQLSVL.

CDR3: CASSPVWRQQAYEQYF. The CDR3 DNA follows: TGTGCCAGCTCACCTGTGTGGCGTCAACAGGCCTACGAGCAGTACTTC. The chain couples TRBV18 to TRBJ2-7; maybe TRBD1 (5 bases). The CDR3 covers 16 residues. V lost 3 bases and J lost 2, with 17 bases in between. CDR1 is KGHSH, CDR2 LQKENI, per germline.

This clone was seen more than once but under ten times. The V call is TRBV11-2, the J call TRBJ1-1; D is unresolved. The V gene's germline CDR1 is SGHAT and CDR2 FQNNGV. V lost 2 bases, J lost 2 bases, and 9 bases lay in between. CDR3 length: 14 residues. In DNA form, the CDR3 reads TGTGCCAGCAGCTTATCTATGGCTAACACTGAAGCTTTCTTT. It is translated as CASSLSMANTEAFF.

J is TRBJ2-7 and V is TRBV28; the match to TRBD1 covers 9 bases. CDR1 and CDR2 from the germline V gene are MDHEN and SYDVKM. V lost 3 bases to trimming and J lost 3 bases; unmatched junction nucleotides: 6. This CDR3 spans 15 amino acids. The CDR3 DNA follows: TGTGCCAGCAGTTTTTTACCGGGACAGGGCTACGAGCAGTACTTC. Encoded protein: CASSFLPGQGYEQYF.

The chain has TRBV10-2 and TRBJ2-5, with 9 bases that match TRBD1. This CDR3 has 15 amino acids. Germline V gives CDR1 WSHSY, CDR2 SAAADI. V was clipped by 6 bases and J by 4 bases; unmatched bases: 9. The CDR3 loop reads CASSDHGTGTETQYF. The CDR3 nucleotides are TGCGCCAGCAGCGATCACGGGACAGGGACAGAGACCCAGTACTTC.

This clone has more than one count but fewer than ten. Other DNA sequences in this sample translate to the same CDR3. The rearrangement uses TRBV11-3 and TRBJ2-1; maybe TRBD1 (6 bases). Trimming left V 2 bases short and J 5 bases short, with 7 bases between. CDR3 size: 13 residues. Germline lookup yields CDR1 SGHNT and CDR2 YENEEA. The CDR3 nucleotides read TGTGCCAGCAGCTTAACAGGGAACAATGAGCAGTTCTTC. It is translated as CASSLTGNNEQFF.

V is TRBV5-8 and J is TRBJ1-6; D is unresolved. V lost 4 bases, J lost 8 bases, and 10 bases lay in between. This CDR3 comprises 13 residues. The V gene's germline CDR1 is SGHTS and CDR2 YDEGEE. CDR3 loop: CASSPYVHSPLHF. Written as DNA, the CDR3 is TGTGCCAGCAGCCCATATGTCCATTCACCCCTCCACTTT.